These 21 T cell receptor beta chains originate from one sample sequenced in a study of T cells in narcolepsy. Profiling relied on immunoSEQ multiplex PCR, and the TCRdb table lists in-frame clones only, not all of them. Of 35,000 or so clones in the sample, around 85% were seen once. The sequenced sample was CD45RA- memory CD4+ T cells from PBMCs. The receptors come from a human donor with narcolepsy.

The chain combines TRBV27 with TRBJ1-2, with D tentatively TRBD1 (5 bases). Trimming left V 5 bases short and J 8 bases short, with 27 bases between. The CDR3 spans 17 residues. CDR1 is MNHEY, CDR2 SMNVEV, per germline (reference sequence). This chain's CDR3 is CASSRWGGDKSSSGYTF. The CDR3 DNA is TGTGCCAGCAGTCGATGGGGGGGGGATAAATCCTCCTCAGGCTACACCTTC.

The chain has TRBV5-5 and TRBJ1-2; D unclear. The germline V and J ends were trimmed by 4 bases and 5 bases, with 18 bases remaining between them. The CDR3 length is 15 residues. In germline, CDR1 is SGHKS, CDR2 YYEKEE (reference sequence). CDR3 DNA: TGTGCCAGCAGCCCCCCTGGGAGGATTGAATATGGCTACACCTTC. It yields the protein CASSPPGRIEYGYTF.

The chain is built from TRBV18 and TRBJ1-6; TRBD1 aligns across 9 bases. The V and J ends lost 6 bases and 6 bases, in that order; junction bases with no gene match: 6. The CDR3 extends over 15 amino acids. From germline, CDR1 is KGHSH and CDR2 LQKENI. CDR3 in amino acids: CASSLGQGPNSPLHF. Written as DNA, the CDR3 is TGTGCCAGCTCCCTCGGACAGGGGCCTAATTCACCCCTCCACTTT.

The chain couples TRBV2 to TRBJ1-5, with 7 bases lining up with TRBD1. This CDR3 has 14 amino acids. Germline CDR1 and CDR2: SNHLY and FYNNEI. Trimming took 9 bases from V and 4 from J; bases not matched to a gene: 9. CDR3 in DNA: TGTGCCAGTCAGGGGGTGAGGGGAAATCAGCCCCAGCATTTT. It is translated as CASQGVRGNQPQHF.

The genes are TRBV19 and TRBJ1-1; D ambiguous. Germline CDR1 and CDR2: LNHDA and SQIVND (reference sequence). Trimming left V 0 bases short and J 4 bases short, with 9 bases between. The length of the CDR3 is 14 residues. The CDR3 DNA sequence: TGTGCCAGTAGTATAGAGGGAGTTGCCACTGAAGCTTTCTTT. This sequence encodes CASSIEGVATEAFF.

The V and J genes are TRBV21-1 and TRBJ1-3; the tabulated D call, TRBD1, remains unverified against the DNA. TRBV21-1 is a documented pseudogene. The CDR3 extends over 17 amino acids. The CDR3, as DNA: TGTGCCAGCAGCAAAGCTTTCCAGGGTAGTAGAGGAAACACCATATATTTT. Protein product: CASSKAFQGSRGNTIYF.

The rearrangement joins TRBV10-2 to TRBJ1-4, with 8 nucleotides matching TRBD1. Germline assignment: CDR1 WSHSY and CDR2 SAAADI. Unmatched junction bases numbered 11, after V lost 2 bases and J lost 9 bases. The CDR3 is 16 residues long. In DNA form, the CDR3 reads TGCGCCAGCAGTGAGATCAGCTCGGGACAGGCGCAAAAACTGTTTTTT. This gives the protein CASSEISSGQAQKLFF.

This clone appeared a single time. The chain couples TRBV11-2 to TRBJ1-3; D is uncertain. Trimming stripped 1 base from V and 0 bases from J, with 19 bases between. The CDR3 sequence is 19 residues long. Germline assignment: CDR1 SGHAT and CDR2 FQNNGV. DNA for the CDR3: TGTGCCAGCAGCTTAGTAGGGAGCAGTTTGTTATCCTCTGGAAACACCATATATTTT. The encoded protein is CASSLVGSSLLSSGNTIYF. The full variable domain, in which reference TRBV11-2 and TRBJ1-3 provide the parts outside the CDR3, is EAGVAQSPRYKIIEKRQSVAFWCNPISGHATLYWYQQILGQGPKLLIQFQNNGVVDDSQLPKDRFSAERLKGVDSTLKIQPAKLEDSAVYLCASSLVGSSLLSSGNTIYFGEGSWLTVV.

The J gene is TRBJ2-3, the V gene TRBV7-3; 9 bases are a match to TRBD2. The CDR3 spans 15 residues. Germline trimming cut 5 bases from V and 2 bases from J; bases unmatched to any gene: 5. Germline CDR1 and CDR2: SGHTA and FQGTGA. Written as DNA, the CDR3 is TGTGCCAGCAGCGGTCTAGCGGGGATCACAGATACGCAGTATTTT. Its protein product is CASSGLAGITDTQYF.

V usage is TRBV7-2 and J usage is TRBJ2-3, with TRBD1 matching over 8 bases. Germline lookup yields CDR1 SGHTA and CDR2 FQGNSA. The CDR3 loop spans 16 amino acids. The V and J ends lost 3 bases and 0 bases, in that order; junction bases with no gene match: 5. The chain's CDR3 is CASSLGQATSTDTQYF. CDR3 in DNA: TGTGCCAGCAGCTTGGGACAGGCGACTAGCACAGATACGCAGTATTTT.

The gene calls are TRBV2 and TRBJ1-2; D not certain. Between the trimmed V and J ends, which lost 6 bases and 6 bases, there was a span of 11 bases. The germline V gene has CDR1 SNHLY and CDR2 FYNNEI. The CDR3 consists of 12 residues. The CDR3 sequence is CASSLSTDGYTF. Here the CDR3 DNA reads TGTGCCAGCAGCCTGTCGACGGATGGCTACACCTTC.

The V and J genes are TRBV30 and TRBJ1-2, with no clear D. The length of the CDR3 is 10 residues. CDR1 and CDR2 (germline): GTSNPN, SVGIG (reference sequence). V dropped 4 bases and J dropped 8 bases, with 8 bases sitting between them. The CDR3 here is CAWKEVGYTF. The CDR3 DNA is TGTGCCTGGAAAGAGGTGGGCTACACCTTC. The full variable domain, its missing parts supplied by reference TRBV30 and TRBJ1-2, is SQTIHQWPATLVQPVGSPLSLECTVEGTSNPNLYWYRQAAGRGLQLLFYSVGIGQISSEVPQNLSASRPQDRQFILSSKKLLLSDSGFYLCAWKEVGYTFGSGTRLTVV.

The chain uses TRBV7-2 and TRBJ2-3; a weak D match, TRBD2 (6 bases). CDR3 size: 14 residues. The germline gives CDR1 SGHTA, CDR2 FQGNSA. V was cut by 1 base and J by 6 bases, with 11 bases left in between. The CDR3: CASSLDGGWDTQYF. CDR3 sequence (DNA): TGTGCCAGCAGCTTAGACGGGGGATGGGATACGCAGTATTTT.

The chain employs TRBV5-6 and TRBJ1-4; the D gene is possibly TRBD1 (5 bases). Germline V gives CDR1 SGHDT, CDR2 YYEEEE. Deletions cut 0 bases from V and 7 bases from J, with 13 bases between. The CDR3 covers 15 residues. For the CDR3, the DNA is TGTGCCAGCAGCTTGGCCCTGGGGGATACTGAAAAACTGTTTTTT. Encoded protein: CASSLALGDTEKLFF.

The J gene is TRBJ1-3, the V gene TRBV2; D possibly corresponds to TRBD1 (5 bases). The germline CDR1 and CDR2 sequences are SNHLY and FYNNEI. V was shortened by 3 bases and J by 0 bases, with 12 bases between the two germline ends. CDR3 size: 16 residues. CDR3 nucleotides: TGTGCCAGCAGTGAGGGGACGGCAAACTCTGGAAACACCATATATTTT. Translation: CASSEGTANSGNTIYF.

The rearrangement links TRBV5-6 to TRBJ1-2; weak D call: TRBD1 (6 bases). This CDR3 spans 15 amino acids. The germline V gene has CDR1 SGHDT and CDR2 YYEEEE. V was cut by 4 bases and J by 4 bases, with 17 bases left in between. This CDR3 is CASSAGGGPIYGYTF. CDR3 bases: TGTGCCAGCAGCGCCGGAGGGGGGCCCATCTATGGCTACACCTTC.

The chain recombines TRBV30 with TRBJ1-4; the D gene is possibly TRBD1 (6 bases). Germline V CDR1 and CDR2: GTSNPN, SVGIG (reference sequence). The CDR3 contains 12 residues. The V gene lost 2 bases and the J gene lost 10 bases, with 11 bases spanning the gap. CDR3 sequence: CAWSIQGGKLFF. CDR3 coding DNA: TGTGCCTGGAGTATACAGGGAGGAAAACTGTTTTTT. Full variable domain (outside the CDR3, taken from reference TRBV30 and TRBJ1-4): SQTIHQWPATLVQPVGSPLSLECTVEGTSNPNLYWYRQAAGRGLQLLFYSVGIGQISSEVPQNLSASRPQDRQFILSSKKLLLSDSGFYLCAWSIQGGKLFFGSGTQLSVL.

V gene TRBV5-1 combines with J gene TRBJ2-7; D not resolved. Germline V gene lookup returns CDR1 SGHRS and CDR2 YFSETQ. V was cut by 4 bases and J by 6 bases, with 14 bases left in between. The CDR3 consists of 13 residues. In DNA form, the CDR3 reads TGCGCCAGCAGCCAAAACCGAGGCGGCGAGCAGTACTTC. Encoded protein: CASSQNRGGEQYF.

This clone was observed a few times. The chain links TRBV28 to TRBJ1-1, with D maybe TRBD1 (5 bases). CDR1 and CDR2 from the germline V gene are MDHEN and SYDVKM. The CDR3 sequence is 14 residues long. The ends were cut back, 4 bases at V and 4 bases at J, with 13 bases in the middle. CDR3 in amino acids: CASSSIGQVTEAFF. CDR3 coding DNA: TGTGCCAGCAGTTCTATCGGACAAGTCACTGAAGCTTTCTTT.

This clone has a handful of counts. The rearrangement links TRBV7-9 to TRBJ1-1; D is ambiguous. The germline V and J ends were trimmed by 1 base and 1 base, with 4 bases remaining between them. The CDR3 totals 13 residues. CDR1 is SEHNR, CDR2 FQNEAQ, per germline (reference sequence). DNA of the CDR3: TGTGCCAGCAGCTTAGGACGGAACACTGAAGCTTTCTTT. It yields the protein CASSLGRNTEAFF. The complete variable domain, with remaining parts taken from reference TRBV7-9 and TRBJ1-1, reads DTGVSQNPRHKITKRGQNVTFRCDPISEHNRLYWYRQTLGQGPEFLTYFQNEAQLEKSRLLSDRFSAERPKGSFSTLEIQRTEQGDSAMYLCASSLGRNTEAFFGQGTRLTVV.

The V and J genes are TRBV7-9 and TRBJ2-5, with D hard to call. This CDR3 comprises 13 residues. Trimming stripped 5 bases from V and 4 bases from J, with 11 bases between. Per the germline V gene, CDR1 is SEHNR and CDR2 is FQNEAQ (reference sequence). CDR3 coding DNA: TGTGCCAGCAGCCCCAGAGGACCAGAGACCCAGTACTTC. This codes for CASSPRGPETQYF.